This T cell receptor beta chain was sequenced during a study of blood T cell repertoires in COVID-19. Study-wide background: Acute and convalescent COVID-19 samples came from the United States, Italy and Spain.

Some clones are missing from TCRdb's copy, which holds only in-frame ones; the method was immunoSEQ multiplex PCR. The repertoire holds roughly 250,000 clones, with approximately 79% as singletons. This clone appeared once. V lost 3 bases, J lost 0 bases, and 6 bases lay in between. Germline loops: CDR1 LNHDA, CDR2 SQIVND (reference sequence). CDR3 length: 14 amino acids. Sequencing input: peripheral blood. The receptor was isolated from a woman aged 40 to 50 with active or convalescent COVID-19. This chain uses TRBV19 with TRBJ1-5; no reliable D call. The CDR3 nucleotides read TGTGCCAGTAGTATGGCGGATAGCAATCAGCCCCAGCATTTT. Translating gives CASSMADSNQPQHF.